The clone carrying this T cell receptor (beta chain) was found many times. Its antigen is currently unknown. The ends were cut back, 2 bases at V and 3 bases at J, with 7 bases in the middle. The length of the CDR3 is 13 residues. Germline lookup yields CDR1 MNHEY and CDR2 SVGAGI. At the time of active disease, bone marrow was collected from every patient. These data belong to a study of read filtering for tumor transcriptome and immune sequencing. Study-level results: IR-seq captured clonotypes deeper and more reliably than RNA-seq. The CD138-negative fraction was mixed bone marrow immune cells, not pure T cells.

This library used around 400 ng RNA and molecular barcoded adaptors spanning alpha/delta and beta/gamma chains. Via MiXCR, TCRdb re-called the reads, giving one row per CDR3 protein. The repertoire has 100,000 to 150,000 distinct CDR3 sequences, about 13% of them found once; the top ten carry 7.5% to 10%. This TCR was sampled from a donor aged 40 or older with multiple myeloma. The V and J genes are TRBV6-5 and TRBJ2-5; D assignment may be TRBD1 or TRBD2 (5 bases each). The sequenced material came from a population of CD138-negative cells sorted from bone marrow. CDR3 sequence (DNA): TGTGCCAGCAGTTACAGAGGGGAAGAGACCCAGTACTTC. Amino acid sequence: CASSYRGEETQYF.